The 7 T cell receptor beta chains presented below share a single source sample, sequenced in a study of radiotherapy plus CTLA-4 blockade in lung cancer. The assay was immunoSEQ multiplex PCR, and TCRdb's table has in-frame clones only and misses some. Of roughly 69,000 clones in the sample, more than 70% were seen once. The sample here was peripheral blood, taken from a patient treated with radiotherapy plus ipilimumab. The receptors were gathered from a human donor with non-small cell lung cancer whose response to radiotherapy plus ipilimumab could not be evaluated. Some clones in this sample may be carry-over from other donors' samples.

The gene calls are TRBV5-1 and TRBJ1-4; D call uncertain. The V end was cut by 1 base, the J end by 6 bases, with 7 bases between. Germline values: CDR1 SGHRS, CDR2 YFSETQ. The length of the CDR3 is 13 residues. The CDR3 protein is CASSLIPDEKLFF. CDR3 sequence (DNA): TGCGCCAGCAGCTTGATTCCGGATGAAAAACTGTTTTTT.

The J gene is TRBJ1-4, the V gene TRBV11-2, with a weak D call TRBD1 (5 bases). In germline, CDR1 is SGHAT, CDR2 FQNNGV. The V and J ends lost 6 bases and 5 bases respectively, with 16 bases between them. There are 15 residues in the CDR3. CDR3 sequence reads: CASRTLGRVNEKLFF. The CDR3 region has the DNA TGTGCCAGCAGGACTTTGGGCAGGGTAAATGAAAAACTGTTTTTT.

The rearrangement links TRBV5-1 to TRBJ2-7; 8 nucleotides line up with TRBD2. The CDR3 is 15 residues long. Germline V gene lookup returns CDR1 SGHRS and CDR2 YFSETQ. V shed 1 base and J 6 bases; nucleotides not matched to a gene: 9. CDR3 nucleotide sequence: TGCGCCAGCAGCTTGTCGGGCGGGGGGTTGGGCGAGCAGTACTTC. Its protein product is CASSLSGGGLGEQYF.

The chain links TRBV29-1 to TRBJ1-2; TRBD1 is a possible D gene (5 bases). Looked up from germline, CDR1 is SQVTM and CDR2 is ANQGSEA. The CDR3 has 15 amino acids. The germline V and J ends were trimmed by 3 bases and 0 bases, with 14 bases remaining between them. CDR3 sequence (DNA): TGCAGCGTTGACGGGGGTCGCCCGTCTAACTATGGCTACACCTTC. Translated: CSVDGGRPSNYGYTF.

The rearrangement links TRBV6-6 to TRBJ2-7; 8 bases match TRBD1. Germline V lookup: CDR1 MNHNY, CDR2 SVGAGI (reference sequence). The ends lost 6 bases at V and 5 bases at J; junction bases unmatched: 9. The CDR3 has 14 amino acids. The DNA for the CDR3 is TGTGCCAGCAGCCACCGCAGGGGGCGAAACGAGCAGTACTTC. Translation gives CASSHRRGRNEQYF.

The sample holds one count of this clone. The chain couples TRBV7-9 to TRBJ1-1, with D possibly TRBD1 on 6 matching bases. Germline CDR1 is SEHNR and CDR2 is FQNEAQ (reference sequence). V was pared by 0 bases and J by 4 bases, with 21 bases between. The length of the CDR3 is 18 residues. The CDR3 is CASSLARGTLELGTEAFF. As DNA, the CDR3 is TGTGCCAGCAGCTTAGCGAGGGGGACCCTAGAGCTAGGCACTGAAGCTTTCTTT.

The genes are TRBV7-9 and TRBJ2-7; the match to TRBD1 covers 10 bases. CDR3 length: 17 amino acids. With V trimmed by 3 bases and J by 4 bases, 12 bases remained unmatched. Germline CDR1 and CDR2: SEHNR and FQNEAQ (reference sequence). The CDR3 DNA sequence: TGTGCCAGCAGCTTCCTGGCGGGACAGGGGAAAGGGTACGAGCAGTACTTC. Translation: CASSFLAGQGKGYEQYF. Based on the CDR3 plus reference TRBV7-9 and TRBJ2-7, the full variable domain is DTGVSQNPRHKITKRGQNVTFRCDPISEHNRLYWYRQTLGQGPEFLTYFQNEAQLEKSRLLSDRFSAERPKGSFSTLEIQRTEQGDSAMYLCASSFLAGQGKGYEQYFGPGTRLTVT.